The present TCR beta chain was sequenced within a study of blood T cell repertoires in COVID-19. Looking at the study overall: Sites in the United States, Italy and Spain provided acute and convalescent COVID-19 samples.

CDR1 and CDR2 (germline): LNHDA, SQIVND (reference sequence). V lost 5 bases, J lost 1 base, and 12 bases lay in between. CDR3 length: 15 amino acids. Participants were aged roughly 18 to 90 years, lived in over 20 US areas, and enrolled virtually. The method was immunoSEQ multiplex PCR; TCRdb's version includes in-frame clones alone and lacks a portion of them. This table holds fewer than 350,000 clones, around nine tenths found once. The clonotype originates from a woman aged 40 to 49 who had recovered from COVID-19. The chain recombines TRBV19 with TRBJ1-3; D remains ambiguous. Sequenced input: PBMCs or T cells enriched from blood (not recorded which). CDR3 bases: TGTGCCAGTAGTTGGGTGGGCACATCTGGAAACACCATATATTTT. Translating gives CASSWVGTSGNTIYF.